This record looks at one TCR beta chain sequence and its context. The data were obtained in a study of blood T cell repertoires in COVID-19. Participants came from about 24 US areas, aged about 18 to 89 years. V lost 1 base, J lost 6 bases, and 7 bases stayed unmatched. Germline V gives CDR1 LNHNV, CDR2 YYDKDF (reference sequence). The CDR3 runs to 16 residues. The method was immunoSEQ multiplex PCR; TCRdb's version includes in-frame clones alone and lacks a portion of them. This sample yields 82,000 or so clones, of which approximately 90% are seen a single time; around 1.2% belongs to the top ten. V is TRBV15 and J is TRBJ1-2; TRBD1 aligns across 11 bases. This receptor was taken from a woman between 50 and 59 years old with acute COVID-19. Sequences were obtained from PBMCs or T cells enriched from blood (not recorded which). CDR3 DNA: TGTGCCACCAGCAGAGGGACGGGACAGGGGGTGAATGGCTACACCTTC. The encoded protein is CATSRGTGQGVNGYTF. The full variable domain, in which reference TRBV15 and TRBJ1-2 provide the parts outside the CDR3, is DAMVIQNPRYQVTQFGKPVTLSCSQTLNHNVMYWYQQKSSQAPKLLFHYYDKDFNNEADTPDNFQSRRPNTSFCFLDIRSPGLGDTAMYLCATSRGTGQGVNGYTFGSGTRLTVV.